This T cell receptor (beta chain) was sequenced for a study of CD8+CD57+ T cells in acquired aplastic anemia (dated by TCRdb to 2017 to 2018). About the full investigation: DNA extracted from sorted CD4+ and CD8+ cells had a mean of about 3.2 ug, with a range of roughly 0.18 to 27.4 ug. Study-wide findings and limitations: Although roughly 30 CD8+ CDR3 sequences were shared by patients and controls, these sequences appeared highly expressed in patients and within the immunodominant clones of patients. Patients and healthy controls showed no significant difference in CD8+ Simpson's diversity (P=0.060).

Genomic DNA was used as template for profiling of TCR beta VDJ combinations and CDR3 sequences. TCR repertoire sequencing was run on an Illumina HiSeq 2000. Per the original workflow: Repertoire assessment relied on Simpson's diversity index, CDR3 size and DJ length profiles, and TRBV/TRBJ rearrangement plots. Whichever DNA sequence was most abundant in the deep sequencing data was defined as the immunodominant clone. CDR3 amino acid sequences were checked for sharing between subjects and were compared against published repertoires and the VDJdb database. The raw public data were reprocessed by TCRdb itself: fastp quality trimming at Q25, MiXCR clonotype calling, in-frame beta chains only. Duplicate CDR3 protein sequences are folded into a single record with the most common DNA and genes. These V and J calls rely on TCRdb rather than the paper's analysis. In this sample the table shows roughly 300,000 distinct CDR3 sequences, around 60% of which occur a single time. The top ten clones comprise under 8.5% of the sample.

In the study, sorted CD4+ and CD8+ blood T cells from patients with severe aplastic anemia and from healthy subjects underwent deep sequencing of TCR repertoires. Ficoll-Paque density gradient centrifugation was used to isolate peripheral blood mononuclear cells. Before DNA extraction, CD4+ and CD8+ T cells were sorted with FACS or magnetic beads. CDR1 and CDR2, per the germline V gene (reference sequence), are LNHNV and YYDKDF. Inclusive of the bounding cysteine and phenylalanine, the CDR3 is 15 residues long. Kept here is only the CDR3 DNA, which spans 45 bases and is read in frame from base 1. This clonotype was seen only once. The antigen this receptor binds is unknown. The junction shows a germline mismatch at one end, possibly a read error.

The receptor was isolated from a human donor with severe aplastic anemia or a healthy control (not recorded which). Sequences were obtained from sorted CD4+, CD8+, or CD8+CD57+ T cells (not recorded which) from PBMCs. Recombination linked TRBV15 to TRBJ2-3; TRBD2 might be the D gene, on 6 matching bases. The CDR3 corresponds to CATSRVGTYTDTKYF. DNA sequence: TGTGCCACCAGCAGAGTCGGGACTTACACAGATACGAAGTATTTC. Here the CDR3 is joined to the reference TRBV15 and TRBJ2-3 genes, and the full variable domain is: DAMVIQNPRYQVTQFGKPVTLSCSQTLNHNVMYWYQQKSSQAPKLLFHYYDKDFNNEADTPDNFQSRRPNTSFCFLDIRSPGLGDTAMYLCATSRVGTYTDTKYFGPGTRLTVL.